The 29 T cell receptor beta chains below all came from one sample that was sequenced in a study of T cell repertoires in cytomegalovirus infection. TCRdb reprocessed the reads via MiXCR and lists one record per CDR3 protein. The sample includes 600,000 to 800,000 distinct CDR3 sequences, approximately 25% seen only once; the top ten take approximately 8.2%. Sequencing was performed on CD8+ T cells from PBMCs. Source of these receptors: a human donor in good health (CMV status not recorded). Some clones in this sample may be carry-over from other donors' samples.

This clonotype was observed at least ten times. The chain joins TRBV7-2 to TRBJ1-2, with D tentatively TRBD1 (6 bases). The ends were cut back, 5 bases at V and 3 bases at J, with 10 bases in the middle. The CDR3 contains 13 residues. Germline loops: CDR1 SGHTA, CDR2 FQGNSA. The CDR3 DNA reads TGTGCCAGCAGCCGGGGGCAGTACTATGGCTACACCTTC. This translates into CASSRGQYYGYTF.

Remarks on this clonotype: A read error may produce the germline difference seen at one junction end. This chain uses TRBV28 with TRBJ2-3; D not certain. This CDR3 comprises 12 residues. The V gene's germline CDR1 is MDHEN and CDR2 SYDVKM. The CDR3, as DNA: TGTGCCAACAGTGGGGGCACAGATACGCAGTATTTT. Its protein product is CANSGGTDTQYF.

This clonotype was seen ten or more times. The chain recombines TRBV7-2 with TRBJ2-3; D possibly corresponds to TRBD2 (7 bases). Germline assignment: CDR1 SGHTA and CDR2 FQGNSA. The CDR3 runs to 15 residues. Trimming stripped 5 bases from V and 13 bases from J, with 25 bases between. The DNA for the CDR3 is TGTGCCAGCAGCCCTGATGAAGGAGGAGGGGGGAGGGAGTATTTT. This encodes CASSPDEGGGGREYF.

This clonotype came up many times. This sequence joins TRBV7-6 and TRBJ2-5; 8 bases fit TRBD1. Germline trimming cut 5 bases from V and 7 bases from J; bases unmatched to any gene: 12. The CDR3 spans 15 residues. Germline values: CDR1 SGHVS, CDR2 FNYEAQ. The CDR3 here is CASSPGQGHQGTQYF. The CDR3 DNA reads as TGTGCCAGCAGCCCCGGACAGGGACACCAGGGGACCCAGTACTTC.

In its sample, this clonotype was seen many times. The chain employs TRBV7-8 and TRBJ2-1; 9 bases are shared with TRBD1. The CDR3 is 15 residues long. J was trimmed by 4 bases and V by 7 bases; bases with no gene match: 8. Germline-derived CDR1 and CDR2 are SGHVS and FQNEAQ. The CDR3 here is CASTPDRGLYNEQFF. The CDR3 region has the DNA TGTGCCAGCACCCCGGACAGGGGCCTTTACAATGAGCAGTTCTTC.

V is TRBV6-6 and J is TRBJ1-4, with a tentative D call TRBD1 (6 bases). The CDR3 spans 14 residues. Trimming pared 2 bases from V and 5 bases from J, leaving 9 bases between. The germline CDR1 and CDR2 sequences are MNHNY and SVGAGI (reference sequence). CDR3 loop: CASSYPDRNEKLFF. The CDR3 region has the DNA TGTGCCAGCAGTTACCCGGACAGAAATGAAAAACTGTTTTTT.

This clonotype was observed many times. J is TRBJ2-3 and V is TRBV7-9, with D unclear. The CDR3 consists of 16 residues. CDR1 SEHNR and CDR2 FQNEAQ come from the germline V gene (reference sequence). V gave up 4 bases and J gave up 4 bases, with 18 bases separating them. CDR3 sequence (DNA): TGTGCCAGCAGCTCTCGAGACACCGATAGCCCAGATACGCAGTATTTT. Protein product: CASSSRDTDSPDTQYF.

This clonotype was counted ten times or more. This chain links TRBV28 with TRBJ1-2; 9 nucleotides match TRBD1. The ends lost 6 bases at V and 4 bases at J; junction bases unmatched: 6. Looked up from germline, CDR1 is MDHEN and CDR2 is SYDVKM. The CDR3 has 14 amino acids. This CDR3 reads CASSSGQGTYGYTF. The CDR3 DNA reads TGTGCCAGCAGCTCAGGACAGGGGACCTATGGCTACACCTTC.

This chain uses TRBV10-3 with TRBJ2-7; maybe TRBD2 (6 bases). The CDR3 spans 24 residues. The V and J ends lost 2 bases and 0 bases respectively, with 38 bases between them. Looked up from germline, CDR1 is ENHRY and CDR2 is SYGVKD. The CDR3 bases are TGTGCCATCAGTGAGGAGGAGTTCCGGAAAGGGGTCGTCGGGCGGGGTACGGTCTCCTACGAGCAGTACTTC. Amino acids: CAISEEEFRKGVVGRGTVSYEQYF.

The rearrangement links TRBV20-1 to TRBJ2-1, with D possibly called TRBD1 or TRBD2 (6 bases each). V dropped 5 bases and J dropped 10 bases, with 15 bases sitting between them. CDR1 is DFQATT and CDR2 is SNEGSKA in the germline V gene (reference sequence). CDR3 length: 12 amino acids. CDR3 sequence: CSAGVGGREQFF. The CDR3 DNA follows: TGCAGTGCTGGGGTGGGGGGCAGGGAGCAGTTCTTC.

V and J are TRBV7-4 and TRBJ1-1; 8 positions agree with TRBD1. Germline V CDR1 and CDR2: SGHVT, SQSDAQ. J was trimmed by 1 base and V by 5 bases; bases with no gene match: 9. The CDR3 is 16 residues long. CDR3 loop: CASSLGQGYANTEAFF. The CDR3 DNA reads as TGTGCCAGCAGCCTCGGACAGGGATATGCGAACACTGAAGCTTTCTTT.

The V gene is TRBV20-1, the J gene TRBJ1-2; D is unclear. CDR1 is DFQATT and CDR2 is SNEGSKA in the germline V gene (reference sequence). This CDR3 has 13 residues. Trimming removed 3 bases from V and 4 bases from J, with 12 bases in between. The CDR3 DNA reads TGCAGTGCTAGCCGCCCACCCAGCTATGGCTACACCTTC. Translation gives CSASRPPSYGYTF.

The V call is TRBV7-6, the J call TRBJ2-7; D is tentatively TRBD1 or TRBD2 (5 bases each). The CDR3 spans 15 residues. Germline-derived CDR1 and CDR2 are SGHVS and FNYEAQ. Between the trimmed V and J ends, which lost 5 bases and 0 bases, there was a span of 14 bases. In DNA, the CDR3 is TGTGCCAGCAGCCGAGGGACGGCCAGCTCCTACGAGCAGTACGTC. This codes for CASSRGTASSYEQYV.

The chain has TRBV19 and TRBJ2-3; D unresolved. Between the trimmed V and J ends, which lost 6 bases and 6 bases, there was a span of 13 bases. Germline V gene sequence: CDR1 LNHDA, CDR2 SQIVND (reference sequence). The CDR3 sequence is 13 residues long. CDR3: CASSPNQRDTQYF. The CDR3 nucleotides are TGTGCCAGTAGCCCAAACCAGAGGGATACGCAGTATTTT.

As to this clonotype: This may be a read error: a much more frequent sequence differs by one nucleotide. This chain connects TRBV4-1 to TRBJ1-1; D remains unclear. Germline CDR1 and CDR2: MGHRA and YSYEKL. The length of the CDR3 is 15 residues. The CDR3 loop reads CASSKERWVNTEAFF. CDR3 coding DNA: TGCGCCAGCAGCAAAGAGAGGTGGGTGAACACTGAAGCTTTCTTT.

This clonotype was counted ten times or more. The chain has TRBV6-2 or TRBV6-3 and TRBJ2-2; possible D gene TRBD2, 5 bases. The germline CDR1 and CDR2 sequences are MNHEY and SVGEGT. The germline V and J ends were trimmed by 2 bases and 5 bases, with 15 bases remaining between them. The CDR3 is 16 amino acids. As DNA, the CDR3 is TGTGCCAGCAGTTACCCCAGACTGACGGGGACCGGGGAGCTGTTTTTT. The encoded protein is CASSYPRLTGTGELFF.

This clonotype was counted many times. CDR3 loop: CASSLARVGGSGELFF. CDR3 nucleotides: TGTGCCAGCAGCTTAGCGCGTGTAGGGGGTTCCGGGGAGCTGTTTTTT. This rearrangement joins TRBV7-2 to TRBJ2-2; tentatively, D is TRBD1 (6 bases). CDR3 size: 16 residues. CDR1 and CDR2 from the germline V gene are SGHTA and FQGNSA. V was clipped by 0 bases and J by 6 bases, with 14 bases between them.

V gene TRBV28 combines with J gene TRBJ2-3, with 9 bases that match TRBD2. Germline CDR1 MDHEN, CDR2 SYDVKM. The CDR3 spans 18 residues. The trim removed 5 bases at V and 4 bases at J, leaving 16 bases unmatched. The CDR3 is CASSPTGELAGSPDTQYF. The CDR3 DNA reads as TGTGCCAGCAGTCCGACGGGAGAGCTAGCGGGGTCTCCAGATACGCAGTATTTT.

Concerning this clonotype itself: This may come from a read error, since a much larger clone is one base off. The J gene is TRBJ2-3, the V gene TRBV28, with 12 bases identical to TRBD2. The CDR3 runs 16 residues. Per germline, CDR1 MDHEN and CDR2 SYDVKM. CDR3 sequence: CASSFPASGGADTQSF. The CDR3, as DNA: TGTGCCAGCAGTTTTCCTGCTAGCGGGGGGGCCGATACGCAGTCTTTT.

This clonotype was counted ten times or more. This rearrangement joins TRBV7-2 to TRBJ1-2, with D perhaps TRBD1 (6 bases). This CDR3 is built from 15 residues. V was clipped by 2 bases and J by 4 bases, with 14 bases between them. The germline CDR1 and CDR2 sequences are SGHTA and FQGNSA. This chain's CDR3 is CASSLFGGPGYGYTF. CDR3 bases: TGTGCCAGCAGCTTATTCGGGGGGCCGGGCTATGGCTACACCTTC. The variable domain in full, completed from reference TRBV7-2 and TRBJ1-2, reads GAGVSQSPSNKVTEKGKDVELRCDPISGHTALYWYRQSLGQGLEFLIYFQGNSAPDKSGLPSDRFSAERTGGSVSTLTIQRTQQEDSAVYLCASSLFGGPGYGYTFGSGTRLTVV.

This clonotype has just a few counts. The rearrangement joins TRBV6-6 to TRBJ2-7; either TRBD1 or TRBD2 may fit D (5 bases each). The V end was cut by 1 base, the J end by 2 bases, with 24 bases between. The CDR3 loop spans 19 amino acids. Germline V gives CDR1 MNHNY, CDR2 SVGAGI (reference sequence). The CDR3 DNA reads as TGTGCCAGCAGTTACTTGTTCTTGTCCCGCCCCGGGGCCCCCTACGAGCAGTACTTC. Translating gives CASSYLFLSRPGAPYEQYF.

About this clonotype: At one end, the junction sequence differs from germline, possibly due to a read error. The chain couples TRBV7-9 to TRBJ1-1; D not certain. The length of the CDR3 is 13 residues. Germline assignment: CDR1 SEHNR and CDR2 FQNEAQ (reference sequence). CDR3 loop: CVSRVTMNTEAFF. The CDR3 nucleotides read TGTGTCAGCCGGGTTACAATGAACACTGAAGCTTTCTTT. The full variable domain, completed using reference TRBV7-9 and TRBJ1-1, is DTGVSQNPRHKITKRGQNVTFRCDPISEHNRLYWYRQTLGQGPEFLTYFQNEAQLEKSRLLSDRFSAERPKGSFSTLEIQRTEQGDSAMYLCVSRVTMNTEAFFGQGTRLTVV.

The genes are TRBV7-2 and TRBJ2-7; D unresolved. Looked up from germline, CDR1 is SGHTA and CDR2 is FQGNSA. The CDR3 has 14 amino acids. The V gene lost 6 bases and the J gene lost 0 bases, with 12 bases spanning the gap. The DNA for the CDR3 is TGTGCCAGCAGTCTTGGAACAAGCTCCTACGAGCAGTACGTC. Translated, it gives CASSLGTSSYEQYV.

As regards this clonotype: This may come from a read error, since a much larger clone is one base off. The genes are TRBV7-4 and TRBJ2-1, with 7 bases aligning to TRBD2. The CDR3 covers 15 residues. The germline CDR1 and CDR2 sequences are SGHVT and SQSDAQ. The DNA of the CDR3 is TGTGCCGGCAGCTTTAGGGGAGGGGCCTACAATGAGCAGTTCTTC. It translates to CAGSFRGGAYNEQFF.

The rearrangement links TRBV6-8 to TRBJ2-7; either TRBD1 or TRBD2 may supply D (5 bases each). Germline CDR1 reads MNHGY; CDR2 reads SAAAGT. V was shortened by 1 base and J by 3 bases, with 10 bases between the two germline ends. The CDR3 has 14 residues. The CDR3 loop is CASSYWAGSYEQYF. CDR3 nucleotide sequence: TGTGCCAGCAGTTACTGGGCAGGGAGCTACGAGCAGTACTTC.

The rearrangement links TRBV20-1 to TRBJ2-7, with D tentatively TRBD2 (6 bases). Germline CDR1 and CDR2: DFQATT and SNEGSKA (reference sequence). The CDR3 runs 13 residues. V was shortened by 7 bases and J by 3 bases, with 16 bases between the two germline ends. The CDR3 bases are TGCAGTGGGGCGGGGCCACTTCTCTACGAGCAGTACGTC. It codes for CSGAGPLLYEQYV.

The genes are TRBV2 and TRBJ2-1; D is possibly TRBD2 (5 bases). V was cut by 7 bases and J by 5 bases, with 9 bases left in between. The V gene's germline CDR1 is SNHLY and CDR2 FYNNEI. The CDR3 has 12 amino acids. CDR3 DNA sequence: TGTGCCAGCATCGGACTCAACAATGAGCAGTTCTTC. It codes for CASIGLNNEQFF.

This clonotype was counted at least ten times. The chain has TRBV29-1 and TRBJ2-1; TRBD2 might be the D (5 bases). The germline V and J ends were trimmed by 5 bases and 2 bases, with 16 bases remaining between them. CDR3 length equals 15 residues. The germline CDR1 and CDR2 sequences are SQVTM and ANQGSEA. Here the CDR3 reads CSVIKDLPAYNEQFF. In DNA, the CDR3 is TGCAGCGTTATTAAGGACTTGCCGGCCTACAATGAGCAGTTCTTC.

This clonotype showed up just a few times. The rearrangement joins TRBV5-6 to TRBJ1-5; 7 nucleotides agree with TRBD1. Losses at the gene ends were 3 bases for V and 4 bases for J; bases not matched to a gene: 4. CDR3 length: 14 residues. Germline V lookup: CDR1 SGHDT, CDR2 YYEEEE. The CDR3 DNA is TGTGCCAGCAGCTGGCGGGACAGTAATCAGCCCCAGCATTTT. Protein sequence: CASSWRDSNQPQHF.